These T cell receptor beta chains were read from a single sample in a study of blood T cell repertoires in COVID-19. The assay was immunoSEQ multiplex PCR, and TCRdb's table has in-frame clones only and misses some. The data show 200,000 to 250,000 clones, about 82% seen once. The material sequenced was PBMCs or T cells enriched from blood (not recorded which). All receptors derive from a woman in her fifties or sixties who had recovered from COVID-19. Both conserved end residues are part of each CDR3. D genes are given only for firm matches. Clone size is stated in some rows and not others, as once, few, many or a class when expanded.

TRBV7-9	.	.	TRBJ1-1	CASSPTANTEAFF	TGTGCCAGCAGCCCAACAGCGAACACTGAAGCTTTCTTT
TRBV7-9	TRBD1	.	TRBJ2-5	CATGGQGALETQYF	TGTGCCACGGGGGGACAGGGGGCCCTGGAGACCCAGTACTTC
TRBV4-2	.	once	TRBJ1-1	CASSQAGNTEAFF	TGTGCCAGCAGCCAAGCAGGGAACACTGAAGCTTTCTTT
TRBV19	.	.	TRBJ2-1	CASSIDLEYNEQFF	TGTGCCAGTAGTATAGATTTAGAATACAATGAGCAGTTCTTC
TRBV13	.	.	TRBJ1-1	CASSLADAWAAEAFF	TGTGCCAGCAGCTTAGCCGACGCTTGGGCCGCTGAAGCTTTCTTT
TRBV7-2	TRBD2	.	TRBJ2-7	CASSLDSSGRRGEQYF	TGTGCCAGCAGCTTAGATTCTAGCGGGAGGCGGGGAGAGCAGTACTTC
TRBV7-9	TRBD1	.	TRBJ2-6	CASRSGTGVSGANVLTF	TGTGCCAGCAGATCCGGGACAGGGGTCTCTGGGGCCAACGTCCTGACTTTC
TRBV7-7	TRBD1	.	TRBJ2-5	CASSTGGPETQYF	TGTGCTAGCAGCACAGGGGGCCCAGAGACCCAGTACTTC
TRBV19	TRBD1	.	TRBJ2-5	CASRETGVSLETQYF	TGTGCCAGTAGGGAGACAGGGGTGTCCCTAGAGACCCAGTACTTC
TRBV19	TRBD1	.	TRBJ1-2	CASTHDRGGLAGYTF	TGTGCCAGTACTCACGACAGGGGAGGCCTGGCTGGCTACACCTTC
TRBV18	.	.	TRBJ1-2	CASSPGTYSAGYTF	TGTGCCAGCTCACCAGGGACATATTCCGCTGGCTACACCTTC
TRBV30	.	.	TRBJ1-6	CAWVKGGLFDSPLHF	TGTGCCTGGGTTAAGGGGGGGCTGTTTGATTCACCCCTCCACTTT
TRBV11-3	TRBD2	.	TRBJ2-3	CASSLTGGQDTQYF	TGTGCCAGCAGCTTAACGGGGGGGCAAGATACGCAGTATTTT
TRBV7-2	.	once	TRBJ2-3	CASSPAPLDSRETQYF	TGTGCCAGCAGTCCAGCGCCTTTGGACAGCCGAGAAACGCAGTATTTT
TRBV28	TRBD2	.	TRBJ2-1	CASSFSGGHNEQFF	TGTGCCAGCAGTTTTAGCGGGGGTCACAATGAGCAGTTCTTC
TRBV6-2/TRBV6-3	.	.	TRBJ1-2	CASSYSNGYGYTF	TGTGCCAGCAGTTACTCGAACGGCTATGGCTACACCTTC
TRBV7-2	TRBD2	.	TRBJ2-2	CASSEGRVTGELFF	TGTGCCAGCAGCGAGGGGAGGGTCACCGGGGAGCTGTTTTTT